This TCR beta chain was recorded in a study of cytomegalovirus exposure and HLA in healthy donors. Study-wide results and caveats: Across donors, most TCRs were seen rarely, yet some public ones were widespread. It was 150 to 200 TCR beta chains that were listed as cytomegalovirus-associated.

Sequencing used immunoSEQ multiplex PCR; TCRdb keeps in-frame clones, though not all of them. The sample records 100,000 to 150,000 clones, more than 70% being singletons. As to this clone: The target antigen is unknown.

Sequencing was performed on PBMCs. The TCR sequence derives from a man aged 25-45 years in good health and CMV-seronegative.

The CDR3 nucleotides are TGCAGCGTTGATCTAGCGGGAGGATTTGAGCAGTTCTTC. This translates into CSVDLAGGFEQFF. V gene TRBV29-1 combines with J gene TRBJ2-1, with 11 positions matching TRBD2. V was clipped by 3 bases and J by 9 bases; unmatched bases: 4. The germline V gene has CDR1 SQVTM and CDR2 ANQGSEA. This CDR3 contains 13 residues.